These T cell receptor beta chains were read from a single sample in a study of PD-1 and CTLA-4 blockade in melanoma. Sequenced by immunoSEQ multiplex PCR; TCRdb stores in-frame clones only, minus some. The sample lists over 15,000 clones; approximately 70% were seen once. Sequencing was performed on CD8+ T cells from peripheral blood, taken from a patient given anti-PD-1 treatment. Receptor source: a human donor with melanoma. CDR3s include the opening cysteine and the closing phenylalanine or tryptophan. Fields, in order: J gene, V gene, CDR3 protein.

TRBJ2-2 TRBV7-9 CASTSRAANTGELFF
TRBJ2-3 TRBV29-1 CSVEELGAGTDTQYF
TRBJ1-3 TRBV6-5 CASSYSQGSPGNTIYF
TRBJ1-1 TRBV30 CAWTQGLGNTEAFF
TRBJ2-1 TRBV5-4 CASSAGSTREQFF
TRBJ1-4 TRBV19 CASSDMNEKLFF
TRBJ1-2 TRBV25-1 CASRGPTYGYTF
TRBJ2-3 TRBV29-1 CSVDGTSGRGTQYF
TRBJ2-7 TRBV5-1 CASSLARTGIYEQYF
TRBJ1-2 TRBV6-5 CASRTLGQGGYGYTF
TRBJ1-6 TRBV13 CASSLENSPLHF
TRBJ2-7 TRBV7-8 CASSPGYEQYF
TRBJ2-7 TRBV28 CASFTRKGSSYEQYF
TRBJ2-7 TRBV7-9 CASSLGTQAGFNEQYF
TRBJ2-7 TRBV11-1 CASTQEGSYEQYF
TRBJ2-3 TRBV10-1 CASRRTGDSTDTQYF
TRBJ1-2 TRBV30 CAWSAPPRAGGGYTF
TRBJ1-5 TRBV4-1 CASSQAGQGYQPQHF
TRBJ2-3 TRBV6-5 CASSYIGRQTDTQYF